This is a list of T cell receptor beta chains from one sample in a study of blood T cell repertoires in COVID-19. Data came from immunoSEQ multiplex PCR; TCRdb stores just in-frame clones and leaves some out. The sample carries just under 85,000 clones, approximately 82% recorded once. What was sequenced was peripheral blood. These receptors were taken from a woman aged 55-69 years with acute or convalescent COVID-19. Each CDR3 is given with its conserved first and last residue. The D gene is left open where the match is weak. Clone size is not always given. Where it is, it says once, few, many or a class for expanded clones.

TRBV19	.	once	TRBJ1-1	CASSLQGMNTEAFF	TGTGCCAGTAGCCTACAGGGCATGAACACTGAAGCTTTCTTT
TRBV5-4	TRBD2	.	TRBJ2-1	CASSLSAGGSYNEQFF	TGTGCCAGCAGCTTGTCAGCGGGAGGTTCCTACAATGAGCAGTTCTTC
TRBV27	.	.	TRBJ1-1	CASSLTQTGNTEAFF	TGTGCCAGCAGTCTTACCCAGACAGGAAACACTGAAGCTTTCTTT
TRBV11-2	TRBD2	once	TRBJ2-1	CASSPWTSGYSYNEQFF	TGTGCCAGCAGCCCCTGGACTAGCGGATACTCCTACAATGAGCAGTTCTTC
TRBV19	TRBD1	.	TRBJ2-2	CASASRDRGLGGELFF	TGTGCCAGTGCCTCGCGGGACAGGGGGCTGGGCGGGGAGCTGTTTTTT
TRBV19	.	few	TRBJ1-1	CASRVTDMNTEAFF	TGTGCCAGTAGGGTGACAGACATGAACACTGAAGCTTTCTTT
TRBV11-1	TRBD2	.	TRBJ2-5	CASSFTSGQQETQYF	TGTGCCAGCAGCTTCACTAGCGGGCAGCAAGAGACCCAGTACTTC
TRBV24-1	.	.	TRBJ1-2	CATTSSGDNYGYTF	TGTGCCACCACCTCGTCAGGGGACAACTATGGCTACACCTTC
TRBV24-1	TRBD1	.	TRBJ1-2	CATAGTGTDGYTF	TGTGCCACCGCCGGGACAGGGACGGATGGCTACACCTTC
TRBV7-9	.	.	TRBJ1-2	CASSYQGSSSKDGYTF	TGTGCCAGCAGCTACCAGGGGTCGTCGAGTAAGGATGGCTACACCTTC
TRBV6-4	TRBD2	.	TRBJ2-3	CASSAGTSGGATDTQYF	TGTGCCAGCAGTGCAGGGACTAGCGGGGGGGCCACGGATACGCAGTATTTT
TRBV30	.	once	TRBJ2-7	CAWSVLFEYEQYF	TGTGCCTGGAGTGTACTTTTCGAGTACGAGCAGTACTTC
TRBV11-3	TRBD2	once	TRBJ2-1	CASSFHGGGDEQFF	TGTGCCAGCAGCTTTCACGGGGGAGGGGATGAGCAGTTCTTC
TRBV5-1	TRBD1	once	TRBJ1-4	CASSLQGVTNEKLFF	TGCGCCAGCAGCCTACAGGGGGTGACTAATGAAAAACTGTTTTTT
TRBV3-1/TRBV3-2	TRBD2	.	TRBJ2-4	CASSFREDIQYF	TGTGCCAGCAGCTTCCGGGAGGACATTCAGTACTTC
TRBV10-3	.	.	TRBJ1-1	CAISTGRDTEAFF	TGTGCCATCAGTACAGGGAGGGACACTGAAGCTTTCTTT
TRBV27	TRBD1	once	TRBJ2-5	CASSSRQGAEETQYF	TGTGCCAGCAGTTCCCGCCAGGGGGCAGAGGAGACCCAGTACTTC
TRBV5-1	TRBD1	.	TRBJ1-6	CASSLDQGGSPLHF	TGCGCCAGCAGCCTCGACCAGGGGGGTTCACCCCTCCACTTT
TRBV3-1/TRBV3-2	TRBD1	.	TRBJ2-7	CASSRQGSSYEQYF	TGTGCCAGCAGCAGACAGGGGAGCTCCTACGAGCAGTACTTC
TRBV6-5	TRBD1	.	TRBJ1-1	CASSYVDRGTEAFF	TGTGCCAGCAGTTACGTAGACAGGGGAACTGAAGCTTTCTTT
TRBV12-5	.	.	TRBJ2-1	CASGLQGRADEQFF	TGTGCTAGTGGCCTTCAGGGGCGAGCCGATGAGCAGTTCTTC
TRBV5-1	TRBD1	few	TRBJ1-2	CASSLQGAGGYGYTF	TGCGCCAGCAGCTTACAGGGGGCAGGGGGCTATGGCTACACCTTC
TRBV19	TRBD1	.	TRBJ1-5	CASRSTGVSNQPQHF	TGTGCCAGTAGATCGACAGGGGTGAGCAATCAGCCCCAGCATTTT
TRBV2	TRBD1	few	TRBJ2-7	CASTRLRDRSEQYF	TGTGCCAGCACCCGCCTCCGGGACAGATCCGAGCAGTACTTC
TRBV24-1	.	.	TRBJ1-1	CATSATTGEAFF	TGTGCCACCAGTGCCACCACAGGTGAAGCTTTCTTT
TRBV10-3	.	.	TRBJ1-2	CAITGGPNYGYTF	TGTGCCATCACGGGGGGGCCTAACTATGGCTACACCTTC
TRBV6-5	.	.	TRBJ1-3	CASSSRKGAGNTIYF	TGTGCCAGCAGCTCACGAAAGGGGGCTGGAAACACCATATATTTT
TRBV25-1	.	.	TRBJ1-1	CASSGRGVGRYVEAFF	TGTGCCAGCAGTGGGCGGGGGGTAGGTCGGTACGTTGAAGCTTTCTTT
TRBV30	.	.	TRBJ2-5	CAWSVSLIGGLQETQYF	TGTGCCTGGAGTGTATCCCTGATCGGGGGACTGCAAGAGACCCAGTACTTC
TRBV7-2	.	.	TRBJ1-5	CASSPRPDQPQHF	TGTGCCAGCAGCCCCCGCCCGGATCAGCCCCAGCATTTT
TRBV11-1	TRBD1	.	TRBJ1-1	CASPGSGGLDTEAFF	TGTGCCAGCCCGGGTTCAGGGGGGCTGGACACTGAAGCTTTCTTT
TRBV6-6	TRBD2	.	TRBJ2-7	CASSAPLGRAQGEQYF	TGTGCCAGCAGTGCCCCACTCGGGAGGGCCCAGGGGGAGCAGTACTTC
TRBV18	.	.	TRBJ1-1	CASSLGQLNTEAFF	TGTGCCAGCTCGCTAGGACAGTTGAACACTGAAGCTTTCTTT
TRBV5-1	.	.	TRBJ2-3	CASRAMEGTDTQYF	TGCGCCAGCAGGGCCATGGAGGGAACAGATACGCAGTATTTT
TRBV6-2/TRBV6-3	TRBD1	.	TRBJ2-7	CASSLGTGGYEQYF	TGTGCCAGCAGTCTCGGGACAGGCGGGTACGAGCAGTACTTC
TRBV5-4	.	.	TRBJ2-3	CASSPGDSRDTQYF	TGTGCCAGCAGCCCCGGGGACTCTAGGGATACGCAGTATTTT
TRBV7-8	.	once	TRBJ1-6	CASSSARLQGVDSPLHF	TGTGCCAGCAGCTCGGCCCGACTTCAGGGTGTAGATTCACCCCTCCACTTT
TRBV5-6	TRBD1	once	TRBJ1-1	CASSRGTANTEAFF	TGTGCCAGCAGCCGGGGGACAGCGAACACTGAAGCTTTCTTT
TRBV4-2	.	.	TRBJ1-1	CASSPQVLNTEAFF	TGTGCCAGCAGCCCACAGGTTCTGAACACTGAAGCTTTCTTT
TRBV10-2	.	.	TRBJ1-2	CASSEGERFLGGYTF	TGCGCCAGCAGTGAAGGGGAAAGGTTCTTAGGAGGCTACACCTTC
TRBV3-1/TRBV3-2	.	.	TRBJ1-4	CASSQDVGDEKLFF	TGTGCCAGCAGCCAGGATGTAGGGGATGAAAAACTGTTTTTT
TRBV7-2	TRBD2	.	TRBJ2-5	CASSKWTSQETQYF	TGTGCCAGCAGCAAATGGACTAGCCAAGAGACCCAGTACTTC
TRBV24-1	.	.	TRBJ1-1	CASRGGGEENTEAFF	TGTGCCTCCCGGGGGGGAGGAGAGGAGAACACTGAAGCTTTCTTT
TRBV7-9	TRBD1	.	TRBJ1-2	CASTDRGLNYGYTF	TGTGCCAGCACGGACAGGGGGCTAAACTATGGCTACACCTTC
TRBV19	.	.	TRBJ1-2	CASSLQVNYGYTF	TGTGCCAGTAGCTTGCAGGTCAACTATGGCTACACCTTC
TRBV10-2	.	.	TRBJ1-4	CASSVNEKLFF	TGCGCCAGCAGCGTTAATGAAAAACTGTTTTTT
TRBV25-1	TRBD2	.	TRBJ2-2	CASTPTSGSSWAGELFF	TGTGCCAGCACCCCGACTAGCGGGAGCTCCTGGGCCGGGGAGCTGTTTTTT
TRBV11-2	TRBD2	.	TRBJ2-5	CASTLRGEGYQETQYF	TGTGCCAGCACTCTGCGGGGGGAAGGGTACCAAGAGACCCAGTACTTC
TRBV12-3/TRBV12-4	.	.	TRBJ2-5	CASSFNDGETQYF	TGTGCCAGCAGTTTCAACGACGGGGAGACCCAGTACTTC
TRBV19	.	.	TRBJ1-1	CASKGYGYTEAFF	TGTGCCTCAAAGGGGTACGGTTACACTGAAGCTTTCTTT
TRBV6-5	.	.	TRBJ2-3	CASSYGPGDTQYF	TGTGCCAGCAGTTACGGGCCAGGGGATACGCAGTATTTT